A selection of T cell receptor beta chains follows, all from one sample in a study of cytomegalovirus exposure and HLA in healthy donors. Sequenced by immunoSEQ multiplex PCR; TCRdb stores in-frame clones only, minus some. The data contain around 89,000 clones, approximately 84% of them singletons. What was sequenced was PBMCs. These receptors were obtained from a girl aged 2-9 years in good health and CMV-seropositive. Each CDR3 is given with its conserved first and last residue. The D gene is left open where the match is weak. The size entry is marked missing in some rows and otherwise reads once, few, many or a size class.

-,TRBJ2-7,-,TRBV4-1,CASSHDQQGLLSYEQYF,TGCGCCAGCAGCCACGACCAACAGGGTTTGTTGTCCTACGAGCAGTACTTC
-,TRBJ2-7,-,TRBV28,CASSFRSSYEQYF,TGTGCCAGCAGTTTTCGTAGCTCCTACGAGCAGTACTTC
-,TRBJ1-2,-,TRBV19,CASIPGSWPYGYTF,TGTGCCAGTATACCCGGGAGTTGGCCCTATGGCTACACCTTC
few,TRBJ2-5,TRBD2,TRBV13,CASSSLFVAGGETQYF,TGTGCCAGCAGCTCCCTCTTTGTAGCGGGAGGGGAGACCCAGTACTTC
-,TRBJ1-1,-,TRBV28,CAISKGDRRTEAFF,TGTGCCATCTCCAAGGGGGATCGGAGGACTGAAGCTTTCTTT
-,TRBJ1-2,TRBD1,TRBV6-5,CASNPGQGSGYTF,TGTGCCAGCAACCCGGGACAGGGGTCTGGCTACACCTTC
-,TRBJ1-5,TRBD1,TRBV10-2,CASTTGGVNQPQHF,TGCGCCAGCACCACAGGGGGAGTAAATCAGCCCCAGCATTTT
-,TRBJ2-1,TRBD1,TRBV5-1,CASSTGQAVRNEQFF,TGCGCCAGCAGCACGGGACAGGCGGTCAGGAATGAGCAGTTCTTC
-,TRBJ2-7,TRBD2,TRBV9,CASSVGLAGEGVSYEQYF,TGTGCCAGCAGCGTAGGTCTAGCGGGAGAAGGGGTCTCCTACGAGCAGTACTTC
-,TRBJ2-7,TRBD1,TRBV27,CASSPQPGTGPFFEQYF,TGTGCCAGCAGTCCCCAACCCGGGACAGGCCCCTTCTTTGAGCAGTACTTC
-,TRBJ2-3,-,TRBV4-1,CASSQEGHTQYF,TGCGCCAGCAGCCAAGAGGGGCATACGCAGTATTTT
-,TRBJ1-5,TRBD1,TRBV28,CASSRGDRTVAPQHF,TGTGCCAGCAGTCGAGGGGACAGGACAGTTGCGCCCCAGCATTTT
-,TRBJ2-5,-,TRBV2,CASRTGFSPFPEETQYF,TGTGCCAGCAGAACAGGCTTCTCCCCATTTCCCGAAGAGACCCAGTACTTC
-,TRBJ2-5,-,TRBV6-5,CASGVQGPETQYF,TGTGCCAGCGGGGTTCAGGGCCCAGAGACCCAGTACTTC
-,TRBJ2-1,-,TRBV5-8,CASSFTGNEQFF,TGTGCCAGCAGCTTCACAGGAAATGAGCAGTTCTTC
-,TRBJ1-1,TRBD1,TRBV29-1,CSVEGDRDRTEAFF,TGCAGCGTAGAGGGGGACAGGGATCGGACTGAAGCTTTCTTT
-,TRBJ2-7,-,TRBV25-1,CASSGYSSYEQYF,TGTGCCAGCAGTGGCTACAGCTCCTACGAGCAGTACTTC
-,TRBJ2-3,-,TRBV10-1,CASSEGARTDTQYF,TGCGCCAGCAGTGAGGGGGCACGCACAGATACGCAGTATTTT
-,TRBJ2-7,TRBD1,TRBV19,CASSLDRTSFNEQYF,TGTGCCAGTAGTTTGGACAGGACGTCCTTTAATGAGCAGTACTTC
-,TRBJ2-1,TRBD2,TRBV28,CASNGPSGRNYNEQFF,TGTGCCAGCAACGGGCCTAGCGGGAGAAACTACAATGAGCAGTTCTTC
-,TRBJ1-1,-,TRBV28,CASTPGNTWNTEAFF,TGTGCCAGCACCCCCGGGAACACTTGGAACACTGAAGCTTTCTTT
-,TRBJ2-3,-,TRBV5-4,CASSLAFSTDTQYF,TGTGCCAGCAGCTTGGCCTTTAGCACAGATACGCAGTATTTT
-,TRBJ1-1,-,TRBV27,CASSGGYEAFF,TGTGCCAGCAGCGGGGGGTATGAAGCTTTCTTT